Listed below are T cell receptor beta chains from one sample, sequenced in a study of CD8+ T cells in alopecia areata. Sequencing used immunoSEQ multiplex PCR; TCRdb keeps in-frame clones, though not all of them. The sample holds 65,000 to 95,000 clones, just over 50% seen once. The specimen sequenced was NKG2D-high CD8+ T cells sorted from blood. All receptors come from a human donor with alopecia areata. Each CDR3 is given with its conserved first and last residue. A D gene is named only where the DNA matches it firmly. A row's size may be missing; if present it is once, few, many or a size class.

CDR3 protein	CDR3 DNA	V gene	J gene	D gene	clone size
CSVETGRTYEQYF	TGCAGCGTTGAAACAGGGAGGACCTACGAGCAGTACTTC	TRBV29-1	TRBJ2-7	NA	NA
CASGLPGANVLTF	TGTGCCAGCGGTCTACCTGGGGCCAACGTCCTGACTTTC	TRBV27	TRBJ2-6	NA	NA
CASSLGAGGLNEQFF	TGCGCCAGCAGCTTGGGAGCGGGAGGTCTAAATGAGCAGTTCTTC	TRBV5-1	TRBJ2-1	TRBD2	NA
CSVEERLSYEQYF	TGCAGCGTTGAAGAACGACTCTCCTACGAGCAGTACTTC	TRBV29-1	TRBJ2-7	NA	NA
CASSERLPPFF	TGTGCCAGCAGTGAACGGCTGCCCCCGTTCTTC	TRBV2	TRBJ2-1	NA	NA
CSVGSGASLEQYF	TGCAGCGTTGGGTCGGGGGCCTCTCTCGAGCAGTACTTC	TRBV29-1	TRBJ2-7	NA	NA
CATSTTGEETQYF	TGTGCCACCAGCACTACAGGGGAAGAGACCCAGTACTTC	TRBV15	TRBJ2-5	TRBD1	once
CSVVSWEGEAFF	TGCAGCGTTGTCTCCTGGGAGGGCGAAGCTTTCTTT	TRBV29-1	TRBJ1-1	NA	NA
CSVEDPQRDVTDTQYF	TGCAGCGTTGAAGATCCCCAGCGGGATGTCACAGATACGCAGTATTTT	TRBV29-1	TRBJ2-3	TRBD2	NA
CASSGGTGATDTQYF	TGTGCCAGCAGCGGGGGGACAGGGGCCACAGATACGCAGTATTTT	TRBV9	TRBJ2-3	TRBD1	NA
CASSPSPETQYF	TGTGCCAGCAGTCCGTCCCCAGAGACCCAGTACTTC	TRBV27	TRBJ2-5	NA	NA
CASKADTQYF	TGTGCCAGCAAGGCAGATACGCAGTATTTT	TRBV6-5	TRBJ2-3	NA	NA
CSVEWARLAGDNEQFF	TGCAGCGTTGAATGGGCCCGACTAGCGGGGGACAATGAGCAGTTCTTC	TRBV29-1	TRBJ2-1	TRBD2	NA
CSVQGGQLSGNTIYF	TGCAGCGTCCAAGGGGGCCAACTCTCTGGAAACACCATATATTTT	TRBV29-1	TRBJ1-3	TRBD1	few
CSVVPGQGAGEQYF	TGCAGCGTTGTACCGGGACAGGGGGCTGGAGAGCAGTACTTC	TRBV29-1	TRBJ2-7	TRBD1	NA
CASSLRGQGCHF	TGTGCCAGCAGTTTGCGGGGACAGGGGTGTCATTTT	TRBV28	TRBJ1-1	TRBD1	few
CSVTGGGVEAFF	TGCAGCGTGACCGGGGGTGGGGTTGAAGCTTTCTTT	TRBV29-1	TRBJ1-1	NA	NA
CASSQLASLYNEQFF	TGTGCCAGCAGCCAACTAGCGTCCCTATACAATGAGCAGTTCTTC	TRBV28	TRBJ2-1	TRBD2	NA
CSVEDLLRNNEQFF	TGCAGCGTTGAAGATTTACTCCGCAACAATGAGCAGTTCTTC	TRBV29-1	TRBJ2-1	NA	few
CASSPGTGNYEQYF	TGTGCCAGCAGCCCCGGGACAGGTAACTACGAGCAGTACTTC	TRBV5-4	TRBJ2-7	TRBD1	NA
CASRVLDPGSQFF	TGTGCCAGCAGAGTACTAGACCCGGGTTCGCAGTTCTTC	TRBV2	TRBJ2-1	NA	NA
CASSQSENRFVCGGTYEQYF	TGCGCCAGCAGTCAATCGGAGAACAGGTTCGTGTGCGGGGGGACCTACGAGCAGTACTTC	TRBV23-1	TRBJ2-7	TRBD2	NA
CASSPPTDTEAFF	TGTGCCAGCAGCCCCCCGACGGACACTGAAGCTTTCTTT	TRBV5-6	TRBJ1-1	NA	NA
CASSPPSQGLGYEQYF	TGTGCCAGCAGTCCCCCCTCGCAGGGGCTGGGTTACGAGCAGTACTTC	TRBV27	TRBJ2-7	NA	NA
CASSRRLRRESSPLHF	TGCGCCAGCTCACGGAGGCTTAGGAGGGAGAGTTCACCCCTCCACTTT	TRBV10-2	TRBJ1-6	NA	NA
CASSLIPAGGYTF	TGTGCCAGCAGTTTAATCCCCGCTGGTGGCTACACCTTC	TRBV28	TRBJ1-2	NA	NA
CSAVLDMVNGYTF	TGCAGCGCCGTACTGGACATGGTCAATGGCTACACCTTC	TRBV29-1	TRBJ1-2	NA	NA
CATSSRLAGNHRKETQYF	TGTGCCACCAGCAGCCGACTAGCGGGAAACCATCGGAAAGAGACCCAGTACTTC	TRBV15	TRBJ2-5	TRBD2	NA
CASSLSDEQFF	TGTGCCAGCAGTTTATCGGATGAGCAGTTCTTC	TRBV27	TRBJ2-1	NA	NA
CASKTNTGELFF	TGTGCCAGCAAGACGAACACCGGGGAGCTGTTTTTT	TRBV28	TRBJ2-2	NA	few
CASSVGTGVDQYF	TGTGCCAGCAGCGTTGGGACAGGGGTTGACCAGTACTTC	TRBV11-2	TRBJ2-5	TRBD1	NA